Sequencing of this TCR beta chain was carried out in a study of T cells after yellow fever vaccination. Points from the study as a whole: Post-booster repertoires contained most primary-vaccination clones again (approximately 95% CD4, about 88% CD8).

This clonotype turned up a few times. No antigen is known for it. Via MiXCR, TCRdb re-called the 5' RACE reads, giving one row per CDR3 protein. This sample has some 290,000 distinct CDR3 sequences, with approximately 11% found just once. The germline V gene has CDR1 MNHEY and CDR2 SMNVEV (reference sequence). CDR3 length equals 15 residues. V was cut by 6 bases and J by 4 bases, with 15 bases left in between. The clonotype was recovered from a man between 18 and 35 years old who received the YFV17D yellow fever vaccine. The chain couples TRBV27 to TRBJ1-4, with TRBD1 as a possible D gene (6 bases). Sample: CD4+ T cells sorted from PBMCs, taken 45 days after the yellow fever booster vaccination. CDR3 residues: CASSKLPGHNEKLFF. The CDR3, as DNA: TGTGCCAGCAGCAAACTACCGGGACATAATGAAAAACTGTTTTTT.